These T cell receptor beta chains were read from a single sample in a study of response to subunit inactivated influenza vaccine. TCRdb used MiXCR to reprocess the RT-PCR reads, holding one entry per CDR3 protein. The repertoire has hundreds of thousands of distinct CDR3 sequences, roughly 10% of them found once; the top ten carry about 10%. This specimen was PBMCs from blood, taken on the day of vaccination. These receptors originate from a man aged 50-59 years who received an inactivated influenza vaccine. Both conserved end residues are trimmed from each CDR3. The order of the fields is V gene, CDR3 protein.

>TRBV11-2
ASSLIRTGLNTGELF
>TRBV5-1
ASSLELGQGTQY
>TRBV5-1
ASSLTGEFNEKLF
>TRBV5-1
ASSEGTGALADTQY
>TRBV12-3/TRBV12-4
ASSRDRKTDTQY
>TRBV10-3
AISEGSIQETQY
>TRBV12-3/TRBV12-4
ASSFGTYGTDTQY
>TRBV28
ASTPPKTGQGVQRLSNEQF
>TRBV10-3
AISGDLRDRFEQY
>TRBV7-2
ASSPWADSYNEQF
>TRBV10-3
AIRPGPTDTQY
>TRBV7-9
ASSPTSGARPDTQY
>TRBV7-9
ASTNSGSEQF
>TRBV7-8
ASSPPIKWVGQY
>TRBV3-1
ASSRTGVAAF
>TRBV25-1
ASSEGGVGTQY
>TRBV28
ASSQGQGGEQY
>TRBV12-3/TRBV12-4
ASTSTGGIGNTIY
>TRBV29-1
SVEKQREGLDTQY
>TRBV5-1
ASSLAARSGANVLT
>TRBV15
ATSRDGLAGRAGELF
>TRBV4-3
ASSQDSGRGGSEQY
>TRBV28
ASSLSEWDNEQF
>TRBV20-1
SARGLAADLSEQY
>TRBV4-3
ASSQVQGTHNEQF
>TRBV7-8
ASSSREGSYNEQF
>TRBV7-2
ASSLNGLVTHEQF
>TRBV24-1
ATSETDYEQY
>TRBV7-2
ASSLELGPQH
>TRBV11-2
ASSFVPSAGGPMAQY
>TRBV10-3
AIRGLAWADTQY
>TRBV7-3
ASSLTGQKETQY
>TRBV3-1
ASSPAVGSSYEQY
>TRBV6-1
ASSEVFNQPRH
>TRBV7-2
ASSLEFPTSYNEQF
>TRBV12-3/TRBV12-4
ASSSGSYGYT
>TRBV20-1
SVAGDTQY
>TRBV7-8
ASSLASLAGSSYNEQF
>TRBV6-2/TRBV6-3
ASSYLAGGIQETQY
>TRBV6-2/TRBV6-3
ASSYSHQPQH
>TRBV28
ASSFTRRANYGYT
>TRBV18
ASSPETGRREQF
>TRBV12-3/TRBV12-4
ASSSPQGGTGANVLT
>TRBV20-1
SARDSGQYNEKLF
>TRBV6-1
ASTRTGGGTQY
>TRBV4-2
ASSQEGLAGGPDTQY
>TRBV20-1
SARGGAGTGELF
>TRBV7-9
ASSIGTSISTDTQY
>TRBV7-2
ASSVAGTETQY
>TRBV30
AWSVFGTSNQPQH
>TRBV7-9
ASSLGTSVHNEQF
>TRBV5-1
ASSLPGEAYEQY
>TRBV29-1
SVEEGVEQY
>TRBV2
ASRQGTTEAF
>TRBV20-1
SARGYSGSPTYEQY
>TRBV27
ASLTGLGTGELF